This TCR beta chain was captured in a study of T cell repertoires in cytomegalovirus infection. Study context: It can be stated that public TCR beta signatures indicated CMV infection as well as a matching HLA type. Study-wide results and caveats: The ex vivo response was dominated by HLA-C-restricted CMV-specific TCR beta clonotypes.

MiXCR, run by TCRdb on the reads, gives a single entry per CDR3 protein. The table shows about 830,000 distinct CDR3 sequences, with 30% to 35% occurring only once. The table lists this clonotype with a few counts. No antigen is known for it. CDR1 is SEHNR, CDR2 FQNEAQ, per germline (reference sequence). V was trimmed by 3 bases and J by 4 bases, leaving 16 bases between them. The CDR3 is 15 amino acids. This specimen was cultured CD8+ T cells from PBMCs, taken from culture after CMV antigen stimulation. The origin of this receptor is a human donor in good health (CMV status not recorded). Some clones in this sample may be carry-over from other donors' samples. V usage is TRBV7-9 and J usage is TRBJ2-7; D may be TRBD1 (6 bases). The CDR3 DNA reads TGTGCCAGCAGCTTGAGTCCTTACAGGGTGTACGAGCAGTACTTC. Translating it yields CASSLSPYRVYEQYF.